This T cell receptor (beta chain) was identified in a study of T cell repertoires in cytomegalovirus infection. Study-level background: Indications of both CMV infection and matching HLA type were provided by public TCR beta signatures.

CDR1 and CDR2 from the germline V gene are SGDLS and YYNGEE. The CDR3 runs 17 residues. V shed 3 bases and J 4 bases; nucleotides not matched to a gene: 7. Study-wide points: The ex vivo response showed dominance by HLA-C-restricted CMV-specific TCR beta clonotypes.

This clonotype showed up just once. Its antigen is undetermined. Each CDR3 protein gets one entry after TCRdb re-called the reads with MiXCR. The repertoire holds under 500,000 distinct CDR3 sequences, with about 44% as singletons. The V and J genes are TRBV9 and TRBJ2-5; TRBD2 aligns across 15 bases. The clonotype originates from a human donor in good health (CMV status not recorded). Some clones in this sample may be carry-over from other donors' samples. Source: cultured PBMCs, taken from culture after CMV antigen stimulation. The CDR3 DNA reads TGTGCCAGCAGCGACGGGACTAGCGGGAGGATTCGAGAGACCCAGTACTTC. Amino acid sequence: CASSDGTSGRIRETQYF.